This TCR beta chain was recovered during a study of OX40 agonist ivuxolimab in advanced cancers. Across the whole study: Hepatocellular carcinoma, melanoma, renal cell or head and neck cancer was diagnosed in the dose-escalation patients. Antecedent anti-PD-1, anti-PD-L1 or anti-CTLA-4 therapy was permissible, with roughly 36% having received some.

The CDR3 has 14 residues. The V and J ends lost 3 bases and 0 bases respectively, with 9 bases between them. The V gene's germline CDR1 is LNHDA and CDR2 SQIVND (reference sequence). This clone was counted between two and nine times. Its antigen is not known. Findings of the study overall: Partial responders at 0.1-3.0 mg/kg had among the lowest clonal expansion.

Sequencing was performed with immunoSEQ multiplex PCR; in TCRdb, only in-frame clones are kept and a portion is missing. Altogether 60,000 to 100,000 clones are present, 92% being singletons, with the ten largest covering around 0.5%. The clonotype originates from an adult with an advanced solid tumor such as melanoma, head and neck, liver or kidney cancer. V gene TRBV19 combines with J gene TRBJ2-7; D uncertain. Source: CD4+ or CD8+ T cells sorted from blood, taken in a trial of the OX40 agonist ivuxolimab. The CDR3: CASSMTRSSYEQYF. The CDR3 nucleotides are TGTGCCAGTAGTATGACGAGAAGCTCCTACGAGCAGTACTTC.